This record looks at one TCR beta chain sequence and its context. The sample originates from a study of blood T cell repertoires in COVID-19. Study in general: The United States, Italy and Spain supplied acute and convalescent COVID-19 samples.

Per the original methods: How many nucleated cells were present was estimated from reference gene primer amplification. Libraries were prepared by immunoSEQ multiplex PCR; TCRdb keeps only in-frame clonotypes and omits some of them. V and J calls and clone size are as listed in that table; D and trimming were resolved from the DNA. The data show roughly 200,000 clones, approximately 81% seen once. In Seattle, patients joined the study during active infection and were tracked longitudinally. V lost 5 bases and J lost 6; bases outside the gene matches: 6. CDR3 length: 13 amino acids. Germline V gene sequence: CDR1 SGHTA, CDR2 FQGNSA.

Sequencing was performed on peripheral blood. V and J are TRBV7-2 and TRBJ2-7; 8 nucleotides align to TRBD1. The source of this sequence is a person between 65 and 79 years old with COVID-19, enrolled during active disease. This chain's CDR3 is CASSVNRGSEQYF. DNA of the CDR3: TGTGCCAGCAGCGTTAACAGGGGGAGCGAGCAGTACTTC.